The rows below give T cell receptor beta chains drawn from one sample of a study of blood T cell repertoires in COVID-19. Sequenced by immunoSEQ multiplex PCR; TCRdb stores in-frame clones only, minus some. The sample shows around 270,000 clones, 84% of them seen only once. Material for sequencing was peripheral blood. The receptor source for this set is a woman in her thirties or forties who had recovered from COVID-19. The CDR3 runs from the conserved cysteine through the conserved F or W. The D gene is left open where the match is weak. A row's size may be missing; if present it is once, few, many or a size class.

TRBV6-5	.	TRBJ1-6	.	CASSYERNSPLHF	TGTGCCAGCAGTTACGAGCGCAATTCACCCCTCCACTTT
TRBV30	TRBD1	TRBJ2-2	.	CAWSRGRNTGELFF	TGTGCCTGGAGTAGGGGGCGTAACACCGGGGAGCTGTTTTTT
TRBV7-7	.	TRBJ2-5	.	CASSITGSPGTQYF	TGTGCCAGCAGCATAACAGGGTCCCCGGGGACCCAGTACTTC
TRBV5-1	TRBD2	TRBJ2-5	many	CASSSGRGGQETQYF	TGCGCCAGCAGTTCCGGGAGGGGGGGCCAAGAGACCCAGTACTTC
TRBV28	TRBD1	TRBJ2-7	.	CASTRDRAISYEQYF	TGTGCCAGCACAAGGGACAGGGCGATCTCCTACGAGCAGTACTTC
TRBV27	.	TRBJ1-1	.	CASSSSPGPQDLNTEAFF	TGTGCCAGCAGTTCCAGCCCTGGGCCTCAGGATTTGAACACTGAAGCTTTCTTT
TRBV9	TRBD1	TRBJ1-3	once	CASSEQQGIGHTIYF	TGTGCCAGCAGCGAACAACAGGGGATAGGACACACCATATATTTT
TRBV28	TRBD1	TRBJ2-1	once	CASGQGSYNEQFF	TGTGCCAGCGGACAGGGATCCTACAATGAGCAGTTCTTC
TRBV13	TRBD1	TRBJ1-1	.	CASSLGTDTEAFF	TGTGCCAGCAGCTTGGGGACAGACACTGAAGCTTTCTTT
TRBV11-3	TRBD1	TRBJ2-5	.	CASSLRDRVVETQYF	TGTGCCAGCAGCTTGCGGGACAGGGTTGTAGAGACCCAGTACTTC
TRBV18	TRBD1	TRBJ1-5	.	CASSRLTGAFQPQHF	TGTGCCAGCTCACGACTGACAGGGGCGTTTCAGCCCCAGCATTTT
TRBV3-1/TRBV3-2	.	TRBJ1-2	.	CASSQVGTRGGYTF	TGTGCCAGCAGCCAAGTAGGCACCAGGGGTGGCTACACCTTC
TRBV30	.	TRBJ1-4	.	CAWKYRVGEKLFF	TGTGCCTGGAAGTACAGGGTTGGGGAAAAACTGTTTTTT
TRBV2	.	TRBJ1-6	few	CASSARAGVNNSPLHF	TGTGCCAGCAGCGCCCGGGCCGGGGTCAATAATTCACCCCTCCACTTT
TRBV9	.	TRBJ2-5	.	CASSVDWRETQYF	TGTGCCAGCAGCGTAGATTGGCGGGAGACCCAGTACTTC
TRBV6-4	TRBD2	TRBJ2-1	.	CASSEEASGGYNEQFF	TGTGCCAGCAGTGAGGAAGCCAGCGGGGGTTACAATGAGCAGTTCTTC
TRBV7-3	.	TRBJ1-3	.	CASSRSGGSGNTIYF	TGTGCCAGCAGCCGGAGCGGGGGCTCTGGAAACACCATATATTTT
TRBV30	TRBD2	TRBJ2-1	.	CAWSGGTLQFF	TGTGCCTGGAGCGGGGGGACTCTGCAGTTCTTC
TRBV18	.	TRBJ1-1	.	CASSPQRTKNTEAFF	TGTGCCAGCTCACCACAGAGGACTAAAAACACTGAAGCTTTCTTT
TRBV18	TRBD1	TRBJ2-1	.	CASSPSDREEQFF	TGTGCCAGCTCACCATCCGACAGGGAGGAGCAGTTCTTC
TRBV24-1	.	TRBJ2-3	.	CATSDPIQGRGTDTQYF	TGTGCCACCAGTGATCCTATACAGGGTAGGGGCACAGATACGCAGTATTTT
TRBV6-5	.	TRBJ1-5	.	CASSPGRASNQPQHF	TGTGCCAGCAGCCCCGGCAGGGCTAGCAATCAGCCCCAGCATTTT
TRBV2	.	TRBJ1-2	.	CASSAYRDGYGYTF	TGTGCCAGCAGTGCATACAGGGACGGCTATGGCTACACCTTC
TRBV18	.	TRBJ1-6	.	CASSPLGGSSYNSPLHF	TGTGCCAGCTCACCACTTGGGGGGAGCTCCTATAATTCACCCCTCCACTTT
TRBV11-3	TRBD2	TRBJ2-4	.	CASSSPSGGQNIQYF	TGTGCCAGCAGCTCGCCTAGCGGGGGCCAAAACATTCAGTACTTC
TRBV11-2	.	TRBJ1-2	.	CASSLGFGDGYTF	TGTGCCAGCAGCTTAGGGTTCGGGGATGGCTACACCTTC
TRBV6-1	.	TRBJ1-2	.	CASSEAPVNYGYTF	TGTGCCAGCAGTGAAGCTCCGGTAAACTATGGCTACACCTTC
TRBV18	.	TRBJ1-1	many	CTSLDRTNTEAFF	TGTACCAGTCTCGACAGGACAAACACTGAAGCTTTCTTT
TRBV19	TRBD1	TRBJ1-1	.	CASSTILHRGRKNTEAFF	TGTGCCAGTAGTACCATTTTACACAGGGGGCGGAAGAACACTGAAGCTTTCTTT
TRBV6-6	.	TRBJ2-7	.	CASSKPGGRSSYEQYF	TGTGCCAGCAGTAAGCCAGGGGGGCGAAGCTCCTACGAGCAGTACTTC
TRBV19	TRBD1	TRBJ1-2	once	CATRSSRGNYGYTF	TGTGCCACCAGGTCAAGCAGGGGGAACTATGGCTACACCTTC
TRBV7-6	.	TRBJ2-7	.	CASSLQGNYYEQYF	TGTGCCAGCAGCCTTCAGGGGAACTACTACGAGCAGTACTTC
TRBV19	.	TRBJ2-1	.	CASSLSQGGSYNEQFF	TGTGCCAGTAGTCTCAGTCAGGGGGGCTCCTACAATGAGCAGTTCTTC
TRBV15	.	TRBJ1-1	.	CATRNERGRDTEAFF	TGTGCCACCAGGAACGAAAGGGGCAGGGACACTGAAGCTTTCTTT
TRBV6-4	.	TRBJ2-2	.	CASSHDTGELFF	TGTGCCAGCAGTCATGACACCGGGGAGCTGTTTTTT
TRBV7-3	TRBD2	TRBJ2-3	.	CASSLRGGFGIDTQYF	TGTGCCAGCAGCCTCCGGGGGGGTTTTGGTATAGATACGCAGTATTTT